This T cell receptor (beta chain) derives from a study of shared clonotypes between healthy human individuals. All donors were healthy HIV-negative adults lacking recent acute infections or vaccinations. Extraction of genomic DNA in unsorted samples used 100 million or so PBMCs. Deep-level assay runs were performed. As processed by the authors: Filtering differed because ImmunoSEQ produced junction-only sequences that carried no quality scores. TCRdb keeps only in-frame clones here, not all; method: immunoSEQ multiplex PCR. D and trimming were read from the DNA, whereas the V and J calls and clone size are those reported in that table. The data hold about 510,000 clones, with approximately 85% observed a single time. Trimming shortened V by 1 base and J by 3 bases, and 15 bases separated the two germline ends. From germline, CDR1 is MDHEN and CDR2 SYDVKM. The CDR3 extends over 16 amino acids.

V and J are TRBV28 and TRBJ1-1, with D maybe TRBD1 (5 bases). Specimen: PBMCs. The receptor comes from a woman aged 40 to 50 in good health. Some clones in this sample may be carry-over from other donors' samples. Here the CDR3 DNA reads TGTGCCAGCAGTTTATCTACAGGCGGTCTTGACACTGAAGCTTTCTTT. This gives the protein CASSLSTGGLDTEAFF.